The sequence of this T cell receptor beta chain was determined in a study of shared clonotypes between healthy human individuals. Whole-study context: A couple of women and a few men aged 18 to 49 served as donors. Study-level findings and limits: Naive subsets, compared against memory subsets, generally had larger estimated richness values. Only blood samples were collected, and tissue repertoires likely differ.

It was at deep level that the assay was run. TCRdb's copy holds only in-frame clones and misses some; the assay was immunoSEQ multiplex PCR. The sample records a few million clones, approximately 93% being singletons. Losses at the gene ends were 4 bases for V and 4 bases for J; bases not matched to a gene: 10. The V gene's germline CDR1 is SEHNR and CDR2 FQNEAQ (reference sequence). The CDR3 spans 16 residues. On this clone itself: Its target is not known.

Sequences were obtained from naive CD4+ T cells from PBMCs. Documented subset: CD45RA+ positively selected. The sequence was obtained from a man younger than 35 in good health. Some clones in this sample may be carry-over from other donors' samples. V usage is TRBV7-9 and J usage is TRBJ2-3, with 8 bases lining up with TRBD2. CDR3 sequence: CASSSGVAGRADTQYF. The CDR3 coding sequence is TGTGCCAGCAGCTCGGGGGTAGCGGGAAGGGCAGATACGCAGTATTTT.